The entry that follows covers one T cell receptor (beta chain) sequence. In the study's own analysis: Counts of nucleated cells, estimated from reference gene primer amplification, were obtained. Method: immunoSEQ multiplex PCR; TCRdb's copy keeps in-frame clones and lacks some. D and trimming come from the DNA, and the V and J calls and clone size come from that table. The sample contains about 95,000 clones, more than 70% of which appear only once. The data are from a study of blood T cell repertoires in COVID-19. Whole-study context: COVID-19 samples collected from the United States, Italy and Spain covered acute and convalescent phases. PBMCs, B-cell-depleted T cells, or T cells provided the cDNA or gDNA that made up the material.

V was clipped by 4 bases and J by 4 bases, with 16 bases between them. The germline CDR1 and CDR2 sequences are SNHLY and FYNNEI. The CDR3 is 16 amino acids. The chain employs TRBV2 and TRBJ2-2; D remains ambiguous. Sequencing used peripheral blood. The sequence was collected from a human donor in a cohort sampled during active COVID-19. CDR3 region: CASSALRSEPTGELFF. In DNA, the CDR3 is TGTGCCAGCAGTGCTTTAAGGAGTGAGCCCACCGGGGAGCTGTTTTTT. Drawing the rest from reference TRBV2 and TRBJ2-2, the complete variable domain is EPEVTQTPSHQVTQMGQEVILRCVPISNHLYFYWYRQILGQKVEFLVSFYNNEISEKSEIFDDQFSVERPDGSNFTLKIRSTKLEDSAMYFCASSALRSEPTGELFFGEGSRLTVL.